This T cell receptor beta chain was recovered during a study of post-analysis software for immune sequencing data (dated by TCRdb to about 2015). Regarding the study in general: Disease courses on record covered relapsing-remitting, secondary progressive and progressive-relapsing multiple sclerosis, though some patients had no subtype annotation. A subset of samples was prepared in parallel using single-end sample barcoding, then pooled and co-amplified after Illumina adapter ligation. The patient repertoires were compared against 11 previously published healthy control repertoires obtained from donors aged about 6 to 28 years. Study-wide findings and limitations: Compared with controls, multiple sclerosis patients had significantly lower normalized Chao1 diversity, a finding suggesting substantial peripheral T-cell clonal expansion. The control group was slightly older than the multiple sclerosis patient group. Strong co-clustering of samples prepared in the same batch was shown by direct clustering with F measure, prompting a batch-effect correction. Patients showed significantly higher frequencies than controls for several TRBV segments, among them TRBV5-6, TRBV5-1 and TRBV20-1.

For this clonotype: No antigen is known for it. It has no much larger one-base neighbor in the sample; base qualities were not kept.

CDR1 and CDR2 (SGHDT, YYEEEE) derive from the germline V gene. The junction carries 7 bases between V and J, which are trimmed by 1 base and 14 bases respectively. Taken from cysteine to phenylalanine, the CDR3 has 11 residues. Just CDR3 DNA is preserved here, 33 bases in frame from base 1. Receptor amplification or capture employed PCR. Sequencing relied on an Illumina HiSeq 2500. To reduce PCR and sequencing biases, unique molecular identifiers were built into the TCR beta cDNA libraries. Approximately 500,000 cDNA molecules were obtained for every 1 to 10 million input T cells, so each molecule roughly corresponded to one T cell. The same protocol used for the earlier healthy control dataset was applied to prepare and sequence the patient libraries. Within a given batch, samples were prepared together, multiplexed and sequenced on the same HiSeq lane. Turning to the authors' computational methods: MIGEC was used to process the raw barcoded reads, and molecular identifier groups with only a single read were discarded before consensus assembly and CDR3 extraction. Clonotype tables were post-analysed with VDJtools, and diversity was normalized by down-sampling all datasets to the smallest sample size. In repertoire overlap clustering, CDR3 amino acid sequences, but not nucleotide sequences, were matched to correct batch-related cross-sample contamination. The public sequencing data were trimmed at Q25 with fastp and processed into clonotypes with MiXCR by TCRdb, which kept only in-frame beta chains. Rows are unified per CDR3 protein, each entry keeping the most common DNA and genes. These V and J calls derive from TCRdb rather than the authors' analysis. For this sample there are under 900,000 distinct CDR3 sequences; 53% appear just once. Roughly 4.4% of the sample rests with the top ten.

TCR beta repertoires were profiled from peripheral blood of 13 young patients with multiple sclerosis to demonstrate the VDJtools post-analysis software. Multiple sclerosis patients were children and adolescents aged about 6 to 15 years. Sequenced sample: blood. The source of this sequence is a girl aged 5-17 years with multiple sclerosis. The sequence is built from TRBV5-6 and TRBJ1-6; the D gene is unclear. The bases read TGTGCCAGCAGCTTGCTCGGGGCCCTCCACTTT. Its amino acids are CASSLLGALHF. With all but the CDR3 taken from the reference TRBV5-6 and TRBJ1-6 genes, the full variable domain is: DAGVTQSPTHLIKTRGQQVTLRCSPKSGHDTVSWYQQALGQGPQFIFQYYEEEERQRGNFPDRFSGHQFPNYSSELNVNALLLGDSALYLCASSLLGALHFGNGTRLTVT.